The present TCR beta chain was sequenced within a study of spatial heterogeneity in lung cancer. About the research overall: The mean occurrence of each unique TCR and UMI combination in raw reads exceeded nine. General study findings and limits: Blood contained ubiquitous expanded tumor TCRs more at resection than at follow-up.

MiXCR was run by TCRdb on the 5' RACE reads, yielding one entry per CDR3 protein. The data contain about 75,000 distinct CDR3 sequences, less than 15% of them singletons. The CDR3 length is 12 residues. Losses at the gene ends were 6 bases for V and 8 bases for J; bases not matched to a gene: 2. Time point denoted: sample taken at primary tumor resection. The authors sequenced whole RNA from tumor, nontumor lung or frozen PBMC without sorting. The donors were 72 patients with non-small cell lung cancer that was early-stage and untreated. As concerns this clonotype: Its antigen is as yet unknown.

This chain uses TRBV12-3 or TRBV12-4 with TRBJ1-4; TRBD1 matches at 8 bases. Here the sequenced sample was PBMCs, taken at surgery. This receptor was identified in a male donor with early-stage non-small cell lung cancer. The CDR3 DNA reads TGTGCCAGCAGCGACAGGGGCGAAAAACTGTTTTTT. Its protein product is CASSDRGEKLFF.